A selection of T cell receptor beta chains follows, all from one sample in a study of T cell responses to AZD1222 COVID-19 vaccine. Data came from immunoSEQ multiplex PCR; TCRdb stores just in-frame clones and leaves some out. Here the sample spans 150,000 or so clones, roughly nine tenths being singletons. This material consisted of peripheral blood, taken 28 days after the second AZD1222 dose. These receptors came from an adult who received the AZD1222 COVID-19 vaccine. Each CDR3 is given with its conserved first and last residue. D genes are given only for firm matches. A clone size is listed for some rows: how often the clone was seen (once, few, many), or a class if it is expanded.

CDR3nt: TGTGCCAGTAGTTATCCGGGTTTGGGCACTGAAGCTTTCTTT
CDR3aa: CASSYPGLGTEAFF
abundance: -
v_gene: TRBV19
d_gene: -
j_gene: TRBJ1-1

CDR3nt: TGTGCCAGCAGCTTCGGCGGAGATTCACCCCTCCACTTT
CDR3aa: CASSFGGDSPLHF
abundance: -
v_gene: TRBV7-9
d_gene: -
j_gene: TRBJ1-6

CDR3nt: TGTGCCAGCAAGGATCTGGGGGGCCGTGGCTACACCTTC
CDR3aa: CASKDLGGRGYTF
abundance: -
v_gene: TRBV6-5
d_gene: -
j_gene: TRBJ1-2

CDR3nt: TGCGCCAGCGCCGGGTTGAACACTGAAGCTTTCTTT
CDR3aa: CASAGLNTEAFF
abundance: -
v_gene: TRBV5-1
d_gene: -
j_gene: TRBJ1-1

CDR3nt: TGTGCCAGTAGTATCCTATTTAGCGGGGGGCTAGCCAAAAACATTCAGTACTTC
CDR3aa: CASSILFSGGLAKNIQYF
abundance: -
v_gene: TRBV19
d_gene: TRBD2
j_gene: TRBJ2-4

CDR3nt: TGTGCCAGCTCACCTTTAGGGACTCAAAATTCACCCCTCCACTTT
CDR3aa: CASSPLGTQNSPLHF
abundance: -
v_gene: TRBV18
d_gene: -
j_gene: TRBJ1-6

CDR3nt: TGTGCCAGTAGTTACCACGACAGGGGAGCCGGCGGCTACACCTTC
CDR3aa: CASSYHDRGAGGYTF
abundance: -
v_gene: TRBV19
d_gene: TRBD1
j_gene: TRBJ1-2

CDR3nt: TGTGCCAGCGAACCTCAATCTGGGGCCAACGTCCTGACTTTC
CDR3aa: CASEPQSGANVLTF
abundance: -
v_gene: TRBV9
d_gene: -
j_gene: TRBJ2-6

CDR3nt: TGCAGCGTGGCCGGGACATCAGGCGCTTTCTTT
CDR3aa: CSVAGTSGAFF
abundance: -
v_gene: TRBV29-1
d_gene: -
j_gene: TRBJ1-1

CDR3nt: TGCAGTGCCAGTCGGGGCCGTTTGAACACTGAAGCTTTCTTT
CDR3aa: CSASRGRLNTEAFF
abundance: -
v_gene: TRBV20-1
d_gene: -
j_gene: TRBJ1-1

CDR3nt: TGTGCCAGCACTTATCCATGGGGGGTTGATGAAAAACTGTTTTTT
CDR3aa: CASTYPWGVDEKLFF
abundance: -
v_gene: TRBV2
d_gene: -
j_gene: TRBJ1-4

CDR3nt: TGCGCCAGCAGCCCGAGGGGTGATGGTAATGAAAAACTGTTTTTT
CDR3aa: CASSPRGDGNEKLFF
abundance: -
v_gene: TRBV5-1
d_gene: -
j_gene: TRBJ1-4

CDR3nt: TGTGCCAGCAACCTGGGGGGGGCTGGAAACACCATATATTTT
CDR3aa: CASNLGGAGNTIYF
abundance: -
v_gene: TRBV3-1/TRBV3-2
d_gene: -
j_gene: TRBJ1-3

CDR3nt: TGCGCCAGCAGCCAAAGGATTAAGGTCTCGAACACTGAAGCTTTCTTT
CDR3aa: CASSQRIKVSNTEAFF
abundance: -
v_gene: TRBV4-1
d_gene: -
j_gene: TRBJ1-1

CDR3nt: TGTGCCAGCAGCGAAAAGATTTTCGGCACTGAAGCTTTCTTT
CDR3aa: CASSEKIFGTEAFF
abundance: -
v_gene: TRBV9
d_gene: -
j_gene: TRBJ1-1

CDR3nt: TGCGCCAGCAGCTTGGAAGGGGCCAACACCGGGGAGCTGTTTTTT
CDR3aa: CASSLEGANTGELFF
abundance: -
v_gene: TRBV5-1
d_gene: -
j_gene: TRBJ2-2

CDR3nt: TGTGCCAGTAGTATACATCGGGCTAGGAGGTACGAGCAGTACTTC
CDR3aa: CASSIHRARRYEQYF
abundance: once
v_gene: TRBV19
d_gene: -
j_gene: TRBJ2-7

CDR3nt: TGTGCCAGCAGTAGCGGGACGGGCTTAGAGGTGCAGTTCTTC
CDR3aa: CASSSGTGLEVQFF
abundance: -
v_gene: TRBV6-5
d_gene: TRBD2
j_gene: TRBJ2-1

CDR3nt: TGTGCCAGCAGCTTGGCCAGGGGAGGGCAGCCCCAGCATTTT
CDR3aa: CASSLARGGQPQHF
abundance: -
v_gene: TRBV5-6
d_gene: -
j_gene: TRBJ1-5

CDR3nt: TGTGCCAGCAGTTGGAGCGACTCTTCACCCCTCCACTTT
CDR3aa: CASSWSDSSPLHF
abundance: -
v_gene: TRBV6-2/TRBV6-3
d_gene: -
j_gene: TRBJ1-6

CDR3nt: TGTGCCAGGGGTCATATTCGGACAGGGGGCCCTACAGATACGCAGTATTTT
CDR3aa: CARGHIRTGGPTDTQYF
abundance: -
v_gene: TRBV27
d_gene: TRBD1
j_gene: TRBJ2-3

CDR3nt: TGTGCCAGCAGCTTCCGGGAAACAGATACGCAGTATTTT
CDR3aa: CASSFRETDTQYF
abundance: once
v_gene: TRBV7-9
d_gene: -
j_gene: TRBJ2-3

CDR3nt: TGTGCCAGCAGCTTGTTGGGCCCGGTAAGCGGGAGGGCCGTCACCTACGAGCAGTACTTC
CDR3aa: CASSLLGPVSGRAVTYEQYF
abundance: -
v_gene: TRBV7-8
d_gene: TRBD2
j_gene: TRBJ2-7

CDR3nt: TGTGCCAGCAGCTTGGGAGGAACCTATAATTCACCCCTCCACTTT
CDR3aa: CASSLGGTYNSPLHF
abundance: -
v_gene: TRBV5-6
d_gene: -
j_gene: TRBJ1-6

CDR3nt: TGTGCCAGCAGCGTAGGGGGCCGGGGCGCTCACGAGCAGTACTTC
CDR3aa: CASSVGGRGAHEQYF
abundance: -
v_gene: TRBV9
d_gene: -
j_gene: TRBJ2-7

CDR3nt: TGTGCCATCAGTGCTTGGGGTGTTAGCGGGGTTCCTAGCACAGATACGCAGTATTTT
CDR3aa: CAISAWGVSGVPSTDTQYF
abundance: -
v_gene: TRBV10-3
d_gene: TRBD2
j_gene: TRBJ2-3

CDR3nt: TGTGCCAGCAGTTTATTCCCCGAAGATAATTCACCCCTCCACTTT
CDR3aa: CASSLFPEDNSPLHF
abundance: -
v_gene: TRBV27
d_gene: -
j_gene: TRBJ1-6

CDR3nt: TGTGCCAGCAGTTACCGGACAGGCCCTACCCCCTATGGCTACACCTTC
CDR3aa: CASSYRTGPTPYGYTF
abundance: -
v_gene: TRBV6-2/TRBV6-3
d_gene: TRBD1
j_gene: TRBJ1-2

CDR3nt: TGTGCCAGCTGGAGGGAGAACTATGGCTACACCTTC
CDR3aa: CASWRENYGYTF
abundance: -
v_gene: TRBV28
d_gene: -
j_gene: TRBJ1-2

CDR3nt: TGTGCCAGCAGTTTATATTCTGGTGAGCAGTACTTC
CDR3aa: CASSLYSGEQYF
abundance: few
v_gene: TRBV27
d_gene: -
j_gene: TRBJ2-7

CDR3nt: TGTGCCAGTAGTTCCCCCCAGGACCCCTACGAGCAGTACTTC
CDR3aa: CASSSPQDPYEQYF
abundance: -
v_gene: TRBV19
d_gene: -
j_gene: TRBJ2-7

CDR3nt: TGCGCCAGCAGCTTGGCGTGGACAGGAGGTTACGAGCAGTACTTC
CDR3aa: CASSLAWTGGYEQYF
abundance: -
v_gene: TRBV5-1
d_gene: TRBD1
j_gene: TRBJ2-7

CDR3nt: TGTGCCAGCAGTTGGCAGGGGGACACCCTTAATGAAAAACTGTTTTTT
CDR3aa: CASSWQGDTLNEKLFF
abundance: few
v_gene: TRBV6-6
d_gene: TRBD1
j_gene: TRBJ1-4

CDR3nt: TGTGCCAGTAGTGATCAGGGGGGGGACACTGAAGCTTTCTTT
CDR3aa: CASSDQGGDTEAFF
abundance: -
v_gene: TRBV19
d_gene: TRBD1
j_gene: TRBJ1-1

CDR3nt: TGTGCCAGCAGGGACAGGTACTCTGGAAACACCATATATTTT
CDR3aa: CASRDRYSGNTIYF
abundance: -
v_gene: TRBV25-1
d_gene: TRBD1
j_gene: TRBJ1-3

CDR3nt: TGTGCCAGCAGAGAGGGACAGGCGTTTAACTATGGCTACACCTTC
CDR3aa: CASREGQAFNYGYTF
abundance: -
v_gene: TRBV28
d_gene: TRBD1
j_gene: TRBJ1-2

CDR3nt: TGTGCCAGCAGCGTTCAAGGGTCGACCCGCCTCTACGAGCAGTACTTC
CDR3aa: CASSVQGSTRLYEQYF
abundance: -
v_gene: TRBV7-3
d_gene: -
j_gene: TRBJ2-7

CDR3nt: TGCGCCAGCAGCCACGTAAACCACGACAGGGGGCATAATTCACCCCTCCACTTT
CDR3aa: CASSHVNHDRGHNSPLHF
abundance: once
v_gene: TRBV4-1
d_gene: TRBD1
j_gene: TRBJ1-6

CDR3nt: TGTGCCAGCAGTTACTTCGATGAGCAGTTCTTC
CDR3aa: CASSYFDEQFF
abundance: -
v_gene: TRBV12-3/TRBV12-4
d_gene: -
j_gene: TRBJ2-1

CDR3nt: TGTGCCACCAGTGAGGGCTTATACAATGAGCAGTTCTTC
CDR3aa: CATSEGLYNEQFF
abundance: -
v_gene: TRBV24-1
d_gene: -
j_gene: TRBJ2-1

CDR3nt: TGCGCCAGCAGCCAAGTCCTGGGGGGGGCGGTCATGAACACTGAAGCTTTCTTT
CDR3aa: CASSQVLGGAVMNTEAFF
abundance: -
v_gene: TRBV4-3
d_gene: -
j_gene: TRBJ1-1

CDR3nt: TGTGCCAGCAGAAACCAGGAATACTACGAGCAGTACTTC
CDR3aa: CASRNQEYYEQYF
abundance: -
v_gene: TRBV13
d_gene: -
j_gene: TRBJ2-7

CDR3nt: TGTGCCAGCAGTTTAGTACAGATTTCCACTGAAGCTTTCTTT
CDR3aa: CASSLVQISTEAFF
abundance: -
v_gene: TRBV28
d_gene: -
j_gene: TRBJ1-1

CDR3nt: TGTGCCAGCAGGCGGACCGTAGCTATTCGGGACCAAGAGACCCAGTACTTC
CDR3aa: CASRRTVAIRDQETQYF
abundance: once
v_gene: TRBV2
d_gene: -
j_gene: TRBJ2-5

CDR3nt: TGCAGCGCCGGGACAGACTATGGCTACACCTTC
CDR3aa: CSAGTDYGYTF
abundance: -
v_gene: TRBV29-1
d_gene: TRBD1
j_gene: TRBJ1-2

CDR3nt: TGTGCCAGCAGCTTAGGACTCAGGGGGGTCTATGACACAGATACGCAGTATTTT
CDR3aa: CASSLGLRGVYDTDTQYF
abundance: -
v_gene: TRBV13
d_gene: -
j_gene: TRBJ2-3

CDR3nt: TGTGCCAGTAGTAGCGGGGACAGGCAAGAGACCCAGTACTTC
CDR3aa: CASSSGDRQETQYF
abundance: -
v_gene: TRBV19
d_gene: TRBD1
j_gene: TRBJ2-5

CDR3nt: TGTGCCAGCAGTTCAGGGTTGGCCTCCCACTATGGCTACACCTTC
CDR3aa: CASSSGLASHYGYTF
abundance: -
v_gene: TRBV27
d_gene: -
j_gene: TRBJ1-2

CDR3nt: TGTGCCAGCAGCTTAGGAGGGGTAGGCAATCAGCCCCAGCATTTT
CDR3aa: CASSLGGVGNQPQHF
abundance: -
v_gene: TRBV7-9
d_gene: -
j_gene: TRBJ1-5

CDR3nt: TGTGCCAGCAGCTGGGGCAATCAGCCCCAGCATTTT
CDR3aa: CASSWGNQPQHF
abundance: once
v_gene: TRBV5-8
d_gene: -
j_gene: TRBJ1-5

CDR3nt: TGTGCCAGCAGCTTCTTTTCGGACAGGAGTAATAGCAATCAGCCCCAGCATTTT
CDR3aa: CASSFFSDRSNSNQPQHF
abundance: few
v_gene: TRBV7-8
d_gene: TRBD1
j_gene: TRBJ1-5

CDR3nt: TGTGCCAGCATTCCGTCGTGGGTGGAACCCCGCAATGAGCAGTTCTTC
CDR3aa: CASIPSWVEPRNEQFF
abundance: -
v_gene: TRBV28
d_gene: -
j_gene: TRBJ2-1

CDR3nt: TGTGCCAGCAGCTCCACAGGGCGGGAGCAGTACTTC
CDR3aa: CASSSTGREQYF
abundance: -
v_gene: TRBV11-2
d_gene: -
j_gene: TRBJ2-7

CDR3nt: TGTGCCAGCAGCTTGGAGGGTCAGGGGTCGCCGTTCTTC
CDR3aa: CASSLEGQGSPFF
abundance: few
v_gene: TRBV5-4
d_gene: -
j_gene: TRBJ2-1

CDR3nt: TGTGCCAGCAGTTGGAAAGTGGGGCCTGGGGCCAACGTCCTGACTTTC
CDR3aa: CASSWKVGPGANVLTF
abundance: -
v_gene: TRBV2
d_gene: -
j_gene: TRBJ2-6